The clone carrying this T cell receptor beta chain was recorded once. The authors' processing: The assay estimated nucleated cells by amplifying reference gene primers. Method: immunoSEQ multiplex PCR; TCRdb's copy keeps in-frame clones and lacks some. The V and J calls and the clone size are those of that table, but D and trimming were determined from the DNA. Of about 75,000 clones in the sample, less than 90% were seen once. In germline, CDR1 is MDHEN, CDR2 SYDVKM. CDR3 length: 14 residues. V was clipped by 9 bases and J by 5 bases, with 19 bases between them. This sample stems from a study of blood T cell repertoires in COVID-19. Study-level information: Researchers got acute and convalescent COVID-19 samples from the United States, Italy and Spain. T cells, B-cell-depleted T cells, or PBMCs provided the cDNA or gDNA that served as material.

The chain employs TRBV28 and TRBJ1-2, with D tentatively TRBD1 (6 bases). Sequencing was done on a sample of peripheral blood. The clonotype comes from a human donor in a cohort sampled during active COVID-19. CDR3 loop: CASLGQEGGYGYTF. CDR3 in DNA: TGTGCCAGTCTAGGGCAGGAGGGGGGGTATGGCTACACCTTC.